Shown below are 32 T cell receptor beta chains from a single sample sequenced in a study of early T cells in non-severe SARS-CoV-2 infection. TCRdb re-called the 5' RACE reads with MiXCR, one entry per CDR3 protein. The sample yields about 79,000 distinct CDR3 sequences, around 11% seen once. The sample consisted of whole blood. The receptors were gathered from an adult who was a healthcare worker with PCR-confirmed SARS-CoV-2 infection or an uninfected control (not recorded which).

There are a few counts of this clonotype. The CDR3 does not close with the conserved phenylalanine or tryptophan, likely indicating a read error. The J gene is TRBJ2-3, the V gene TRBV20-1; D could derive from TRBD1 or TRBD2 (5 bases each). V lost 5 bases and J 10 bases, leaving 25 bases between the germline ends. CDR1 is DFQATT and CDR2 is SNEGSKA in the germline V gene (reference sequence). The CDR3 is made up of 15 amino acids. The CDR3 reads CSAESRRDLGQSQYL. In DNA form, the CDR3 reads TGCAGTGCTGAATCAAGACGGGACCTTGGGCAATCGCAGTATCTT.

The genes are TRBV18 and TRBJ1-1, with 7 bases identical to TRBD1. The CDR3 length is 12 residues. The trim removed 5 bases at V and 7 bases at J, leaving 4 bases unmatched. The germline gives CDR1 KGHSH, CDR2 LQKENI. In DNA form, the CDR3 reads TGTGCCAGCTCAGCAGGGGGTGGTGAAGCTTTCTTT. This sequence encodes CASSAGGGEAFF.

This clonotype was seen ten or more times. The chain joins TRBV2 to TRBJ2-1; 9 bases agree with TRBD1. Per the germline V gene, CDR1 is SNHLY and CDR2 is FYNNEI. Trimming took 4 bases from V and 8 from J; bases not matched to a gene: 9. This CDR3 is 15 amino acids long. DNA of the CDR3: TGTGCCAGCAGTGTTGGACAGGGGTTTGGGCATGAGCAGTTCTTC. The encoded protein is CASSVGQGFGHEQFF.

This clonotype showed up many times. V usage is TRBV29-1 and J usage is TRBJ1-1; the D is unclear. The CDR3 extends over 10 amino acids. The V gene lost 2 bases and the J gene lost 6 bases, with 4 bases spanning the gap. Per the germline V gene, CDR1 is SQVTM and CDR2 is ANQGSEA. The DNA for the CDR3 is TGCAGCGTTGAACGGGCTGAAGCTTTCTTT. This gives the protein CSVERAEAFF. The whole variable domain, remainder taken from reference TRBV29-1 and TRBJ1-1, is SAVISQKPSRDICQRGTSLTIQCQVDSQVTMMFWYRQQPGQSLTLIATANQGSEATYESGFVIDKFPISRPNLTFSTLTVSNMSPEDSSIYLCSVERAEAFFGQGTRLTVV.

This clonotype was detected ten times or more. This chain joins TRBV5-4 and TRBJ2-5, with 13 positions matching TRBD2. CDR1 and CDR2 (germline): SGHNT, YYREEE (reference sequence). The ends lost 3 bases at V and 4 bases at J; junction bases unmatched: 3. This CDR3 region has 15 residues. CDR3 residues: CASSSGLAGVETQYF. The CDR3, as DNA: TGTGCCAGCAGCTCCGGACTAGCGGGGGTAGAGACCCAGTACTTC.

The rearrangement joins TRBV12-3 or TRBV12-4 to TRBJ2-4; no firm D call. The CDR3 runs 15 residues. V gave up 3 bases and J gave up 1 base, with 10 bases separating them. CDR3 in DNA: TGTGCCAGCAGTTTTCGGAGACTGGCCAAAAACATTCAGTACTTC. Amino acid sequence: CASSFRRLAKNIQYF.

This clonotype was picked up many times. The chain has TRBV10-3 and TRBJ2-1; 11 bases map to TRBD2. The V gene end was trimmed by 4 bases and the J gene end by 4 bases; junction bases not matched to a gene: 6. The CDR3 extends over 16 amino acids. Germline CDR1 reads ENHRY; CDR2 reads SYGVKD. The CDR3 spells CAISGLAGGKYNEQFF. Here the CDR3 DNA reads TGTGCCATCAGTGGCCTAGCGGGGGGAAAATACAATGAGCAGTTCTTC.

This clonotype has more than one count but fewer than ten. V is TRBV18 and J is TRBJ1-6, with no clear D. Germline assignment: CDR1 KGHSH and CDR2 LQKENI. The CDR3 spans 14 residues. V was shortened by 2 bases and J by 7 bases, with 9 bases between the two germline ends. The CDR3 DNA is TGTGCCAGCTCACCAACCCCGATCAATTCACCCCTCCACTTT. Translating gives CASSPTPINSPLHF.

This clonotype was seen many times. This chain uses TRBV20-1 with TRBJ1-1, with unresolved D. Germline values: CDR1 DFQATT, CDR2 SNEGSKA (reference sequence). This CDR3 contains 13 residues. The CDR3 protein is CMRYRGSGTEAFF. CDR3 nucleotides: TGCATGAGGTACCGGGGAAGTGGCACTGAAGCTTTCTTT.

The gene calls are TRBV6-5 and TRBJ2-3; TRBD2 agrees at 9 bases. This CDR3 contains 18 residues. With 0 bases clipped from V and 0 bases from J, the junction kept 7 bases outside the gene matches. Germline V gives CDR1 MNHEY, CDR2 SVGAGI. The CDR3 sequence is CASSYSGGGAFSTDTQYF. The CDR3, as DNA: TGTGCCAGCAGTTACTCTGGCGGGGGGGCCTTTAGCACAGATACGCAGTATTTT.

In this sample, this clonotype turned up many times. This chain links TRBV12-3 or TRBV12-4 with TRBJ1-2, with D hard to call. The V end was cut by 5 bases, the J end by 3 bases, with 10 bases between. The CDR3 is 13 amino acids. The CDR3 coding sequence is TGTGCCAGCAGTCCCCGGGGAGACTATGGCTACACCTTC. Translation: CASSPRGDYGYTF.

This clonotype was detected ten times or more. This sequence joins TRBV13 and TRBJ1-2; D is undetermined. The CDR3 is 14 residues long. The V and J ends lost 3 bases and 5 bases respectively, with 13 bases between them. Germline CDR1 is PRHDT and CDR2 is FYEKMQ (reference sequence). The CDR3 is CASSFLGTRYGYTF. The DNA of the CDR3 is TGTGCCAGCAGCTTTTTGGGCACCCGGTATGGCTACACCTTC.

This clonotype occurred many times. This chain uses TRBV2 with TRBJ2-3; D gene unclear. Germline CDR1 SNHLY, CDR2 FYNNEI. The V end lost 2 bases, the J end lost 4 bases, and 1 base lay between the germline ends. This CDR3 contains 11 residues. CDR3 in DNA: TGTGCCAGCAGTGAATCAGATACGCAGTATTTT. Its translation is CASSESDTQYF.

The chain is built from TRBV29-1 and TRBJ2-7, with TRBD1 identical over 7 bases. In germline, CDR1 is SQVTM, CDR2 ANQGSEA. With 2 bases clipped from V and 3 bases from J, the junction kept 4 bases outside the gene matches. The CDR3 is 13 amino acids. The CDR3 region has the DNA TGCAGCGTTGAACGGACAGGCGTCTACGAGCAGTACTTC. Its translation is CSVERTGVYEQYF.

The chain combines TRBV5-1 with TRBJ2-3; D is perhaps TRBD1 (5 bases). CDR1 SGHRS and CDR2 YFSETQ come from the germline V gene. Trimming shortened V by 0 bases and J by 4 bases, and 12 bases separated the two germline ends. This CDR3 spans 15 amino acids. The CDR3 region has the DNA TGCGCCAGCAGCTTGGAAGGGGTTCTAGCAGATACGCAGTATTTT. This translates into CASSLEGVLADTQYF.

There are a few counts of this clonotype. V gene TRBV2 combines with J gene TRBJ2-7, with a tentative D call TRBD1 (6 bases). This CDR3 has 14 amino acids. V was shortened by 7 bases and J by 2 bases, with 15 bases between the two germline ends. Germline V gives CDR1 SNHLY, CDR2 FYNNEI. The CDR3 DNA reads TGTGCCAGCACTAGGGACACCACCACCTACGAGCAGTACTTC. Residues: CASTRDTTTYEQYF.

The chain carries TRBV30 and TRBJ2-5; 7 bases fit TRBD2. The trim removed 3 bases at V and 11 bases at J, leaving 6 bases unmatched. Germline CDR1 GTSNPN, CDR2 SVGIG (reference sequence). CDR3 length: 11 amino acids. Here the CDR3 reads CAWSPRDYQYF. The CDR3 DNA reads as TGTGCCTGGAGCCCACGGGACTATCAGTACTTC.

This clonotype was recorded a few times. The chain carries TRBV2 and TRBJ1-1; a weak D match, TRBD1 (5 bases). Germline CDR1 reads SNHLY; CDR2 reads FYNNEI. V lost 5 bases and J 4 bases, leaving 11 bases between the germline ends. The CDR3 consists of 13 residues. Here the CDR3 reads CASSNTGGTEAFF. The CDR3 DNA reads TGTGCCAGCAGTAATACGGGGGGCACTGAAGCTTTCTTT.

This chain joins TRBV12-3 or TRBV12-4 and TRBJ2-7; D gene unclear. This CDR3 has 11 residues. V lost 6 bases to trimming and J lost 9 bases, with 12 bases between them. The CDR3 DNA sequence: TGTGCCAGCAGCCCAGGTTATGGGCAGTACTTC. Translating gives CASSPGYGQYF.

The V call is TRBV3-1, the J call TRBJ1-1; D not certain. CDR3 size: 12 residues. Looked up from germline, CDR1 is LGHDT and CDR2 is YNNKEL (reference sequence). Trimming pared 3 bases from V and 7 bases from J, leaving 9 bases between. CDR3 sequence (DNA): TGTGCCAGCAGCCATCCGGGCGGTGAAGCTTTCTTT. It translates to CASSHPGGEAFF.

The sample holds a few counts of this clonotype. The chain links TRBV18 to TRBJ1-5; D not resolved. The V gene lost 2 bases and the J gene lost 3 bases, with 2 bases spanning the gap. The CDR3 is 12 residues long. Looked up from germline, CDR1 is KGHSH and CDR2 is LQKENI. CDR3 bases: TGTGCCAGCTCACCAGACAATCAGCCCCAGCATTTT. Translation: CASSPDNQPQHF.

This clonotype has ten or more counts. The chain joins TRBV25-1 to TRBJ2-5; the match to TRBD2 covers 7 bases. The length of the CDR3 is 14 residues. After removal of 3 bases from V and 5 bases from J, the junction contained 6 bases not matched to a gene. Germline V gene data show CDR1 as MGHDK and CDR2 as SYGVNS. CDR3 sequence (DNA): TGTGCCAGCAGTGAGCCCGGGAGGAAGGAGACCCAGTACTTC. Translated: CASSEPGRKETQYF.

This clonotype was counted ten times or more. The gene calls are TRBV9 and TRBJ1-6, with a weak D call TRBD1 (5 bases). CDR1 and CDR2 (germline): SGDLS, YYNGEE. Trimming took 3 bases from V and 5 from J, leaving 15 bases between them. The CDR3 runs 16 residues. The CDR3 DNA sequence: TGTGCCAGCAGCGCCCACCGGGACCCCAATAATTCACCCCTCCACTTT. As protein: CASSAHRDPNNSPLHF. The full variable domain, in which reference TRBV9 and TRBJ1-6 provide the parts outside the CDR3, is DSGVTQTPKHLITATGQRVTLRCSPRSGDLSVYWYQQSLDQGLQFLIQYYNGEERAKGNILERFSAQQFPDLHSELNLSSLELGDSALYFCASSAHRDPNNSPLHFGNGTRLTVT.

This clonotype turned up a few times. The DNA for the CDR3 is TGTGCCAGCTCACCCCCACTCGGTGGGGCGGGGGAGGAGACCCAGTACTTC. Translating it yields CASSPPLGGAGEETQYF. This sequence joins TRBV18 and TRBJ2-5, with TRBD2 matching over 7 bases. V shed 3 bases, J shed 5 bases, and the junction held 15 bases outside the gene matches. Looked up from germline, CDR1 is KGHSH and CDR2 is LQKENI. The CDR3 is 17 residues long.

CDR3 bases: TGTGCCAGCAGAACCGACAGAACCTACGAGCAGTACTTC. This translates into CASRTDRTYEQYF. This chain links TRBV6-2 or TRBV6-3 with TRBJ2-7, with D tentatively TRBD1 (5 bases). Per the germline V gene, CDR1 is MNHEY and CDR2 is SVGEGT. V gave up 6 bases and J gave up 2 bases, with 11 bases separating them. This CDR3 is 13 amino acids long.

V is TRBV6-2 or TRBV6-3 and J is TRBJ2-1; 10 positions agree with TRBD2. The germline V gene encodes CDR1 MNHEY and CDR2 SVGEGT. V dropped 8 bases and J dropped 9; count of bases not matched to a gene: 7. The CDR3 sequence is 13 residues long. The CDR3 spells CASERGGFGEQFF. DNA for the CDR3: TGTGCCAGCGAGCGGGGGGGCTTTGGTGAGCAGTTCTTC.

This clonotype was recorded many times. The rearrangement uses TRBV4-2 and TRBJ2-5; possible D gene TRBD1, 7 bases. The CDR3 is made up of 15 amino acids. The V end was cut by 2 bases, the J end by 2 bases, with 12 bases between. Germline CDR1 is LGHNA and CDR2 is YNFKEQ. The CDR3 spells CASSQTRGRQETQYF. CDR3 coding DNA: TGTGCCAGCAGCCAAACCAGGGGGAGGCAAGAGACCCAGTACTTC.

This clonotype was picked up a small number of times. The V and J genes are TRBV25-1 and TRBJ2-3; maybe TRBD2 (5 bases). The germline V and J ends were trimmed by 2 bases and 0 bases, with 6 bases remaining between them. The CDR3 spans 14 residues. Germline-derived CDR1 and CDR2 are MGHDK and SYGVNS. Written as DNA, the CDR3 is TGTGCCAGCAGTGAAAGGACTAGCACAGATACGCAGTATTTT. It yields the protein CASSERTSTDTQYF.

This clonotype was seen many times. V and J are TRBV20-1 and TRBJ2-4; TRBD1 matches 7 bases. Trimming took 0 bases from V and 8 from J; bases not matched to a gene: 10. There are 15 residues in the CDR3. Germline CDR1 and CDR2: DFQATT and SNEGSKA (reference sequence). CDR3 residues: CSARDLTGRDYIQYF. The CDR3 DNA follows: TGCAGTGCTAGAGATCTGACAGGGAGAGATTACATTCAGTACTTC.

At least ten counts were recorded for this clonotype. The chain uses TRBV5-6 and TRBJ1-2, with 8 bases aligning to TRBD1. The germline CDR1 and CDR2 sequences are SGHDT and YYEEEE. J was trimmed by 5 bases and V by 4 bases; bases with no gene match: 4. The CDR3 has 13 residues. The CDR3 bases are TGTGCCAGCAGCGGGACAGGTGGTTATGGCTACACCTTC. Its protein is CASSGTGGYGYTF. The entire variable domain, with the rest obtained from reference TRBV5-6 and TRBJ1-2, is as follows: DAGVTQSPTHLIKTRGQQVTLRCSPKSGHDTVSWYQQALGQGPQFIFQYYEEEERQRGNFPDRFSGHQFPNYSSELNVNALLLGDSALYLCASSGTGGYGYTFGSGTRLTVV.

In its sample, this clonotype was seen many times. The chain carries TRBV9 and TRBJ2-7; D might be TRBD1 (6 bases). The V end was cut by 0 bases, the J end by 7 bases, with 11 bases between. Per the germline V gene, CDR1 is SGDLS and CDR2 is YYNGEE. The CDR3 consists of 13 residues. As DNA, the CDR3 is TGTGCCAGCAGCGTAGTGAGAGGGGGTGAGCAGTACTTC. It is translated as CASSVVRGGEQYF.

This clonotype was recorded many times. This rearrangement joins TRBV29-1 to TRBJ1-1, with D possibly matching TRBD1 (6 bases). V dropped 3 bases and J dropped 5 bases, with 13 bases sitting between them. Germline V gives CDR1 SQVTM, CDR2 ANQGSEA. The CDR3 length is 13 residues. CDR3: CSVELGARTEAFF. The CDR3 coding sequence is TGCAGCGTTGAGTTGGGGGCAAGGACTGAAGCTTTCTTT.